This T cell receptor beta chain was found in a study of T cells after yellow fever vaccination. TCRdb reprocessed the 5' RACE reads via MiXCR and lists one record per CDR3 protein. The sample holds approximately 610,000 distinct CDR3 sequences, about a sixth seen once. V was cut by 5 bases and J by 4 bases, with 11 bases left in between. From germline, CDR1 is PRHDT and CDR2 FYEKMQ (reference sequence). The length of the CDR3 is 14 residues. This clonotype was picked up a small number of times. The V call is TRBV13, the J call TRBJ2-2; D gene ambiguous. The TCR sequence derives from a man younger than 35 who received the YFV17D yellow fever vaccine. The material sequenced was PBMCs, taken around 5 days after the first yellow fever vaccination. CDR3 sequence reads: CASSRAPGTGELFF. Written as DNA, the CDR3 is TGTGCCAGCAGCCGGGCCCCGGGCACCGGGGAGCTGTTTTTT.